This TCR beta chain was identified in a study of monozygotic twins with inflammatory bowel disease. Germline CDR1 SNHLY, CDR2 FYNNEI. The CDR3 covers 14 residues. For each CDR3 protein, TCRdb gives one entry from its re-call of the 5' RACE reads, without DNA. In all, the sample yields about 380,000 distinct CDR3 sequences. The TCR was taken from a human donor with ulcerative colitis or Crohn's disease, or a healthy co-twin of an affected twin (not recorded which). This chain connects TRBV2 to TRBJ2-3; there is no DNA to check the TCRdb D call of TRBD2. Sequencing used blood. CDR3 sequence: CASSDGPYTDTQYF.